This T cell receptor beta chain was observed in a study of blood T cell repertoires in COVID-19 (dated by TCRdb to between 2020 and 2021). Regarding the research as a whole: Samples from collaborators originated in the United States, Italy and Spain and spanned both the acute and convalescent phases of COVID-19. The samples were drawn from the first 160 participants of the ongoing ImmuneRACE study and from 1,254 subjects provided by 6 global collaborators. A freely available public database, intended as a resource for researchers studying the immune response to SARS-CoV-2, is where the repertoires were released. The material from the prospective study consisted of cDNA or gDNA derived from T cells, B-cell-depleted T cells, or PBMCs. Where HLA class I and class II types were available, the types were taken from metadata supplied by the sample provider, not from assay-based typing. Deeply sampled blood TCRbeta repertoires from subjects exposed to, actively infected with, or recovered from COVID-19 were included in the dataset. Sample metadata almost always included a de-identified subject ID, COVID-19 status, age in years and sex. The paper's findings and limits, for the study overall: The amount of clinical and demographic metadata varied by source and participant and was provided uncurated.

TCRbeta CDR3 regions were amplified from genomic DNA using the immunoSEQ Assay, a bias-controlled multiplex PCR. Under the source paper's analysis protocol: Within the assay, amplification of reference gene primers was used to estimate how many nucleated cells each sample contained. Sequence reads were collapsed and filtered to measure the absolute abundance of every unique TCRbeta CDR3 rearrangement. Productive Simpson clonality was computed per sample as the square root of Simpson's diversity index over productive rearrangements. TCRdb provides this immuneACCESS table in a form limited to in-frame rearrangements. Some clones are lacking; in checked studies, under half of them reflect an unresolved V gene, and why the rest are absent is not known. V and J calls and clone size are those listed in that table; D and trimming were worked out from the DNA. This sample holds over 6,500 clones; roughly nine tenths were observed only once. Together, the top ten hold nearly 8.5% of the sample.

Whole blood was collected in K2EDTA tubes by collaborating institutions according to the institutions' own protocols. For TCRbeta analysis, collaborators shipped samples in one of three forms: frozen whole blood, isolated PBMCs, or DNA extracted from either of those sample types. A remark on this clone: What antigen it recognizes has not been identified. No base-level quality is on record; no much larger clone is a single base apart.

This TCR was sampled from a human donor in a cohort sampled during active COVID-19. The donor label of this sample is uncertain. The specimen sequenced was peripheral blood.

The nucleotide sequence is given as TGTGCCAGCAGGTCACAGGGTACACACTCCTACAATGAGCAGTTCTTC. It encodes CASRSQGTHSYNEQFF. The sequence joins TRBV28 to TRBJ2-1; TRBD1 might be the D gene, on 6 matching bases. V and J are truncated by 6 bases and 0 bases respectively, leaving an intervening sequence of 15 bases. The CDR3 starts with the cysteine, ends with the phenylalanine, and has 16 residues. Just CDR3 DNA is preserved here, 48 bases in frame from base 1. CDR1 MDHEN and CDR2 SYDVKM are derived from the germline V gene.